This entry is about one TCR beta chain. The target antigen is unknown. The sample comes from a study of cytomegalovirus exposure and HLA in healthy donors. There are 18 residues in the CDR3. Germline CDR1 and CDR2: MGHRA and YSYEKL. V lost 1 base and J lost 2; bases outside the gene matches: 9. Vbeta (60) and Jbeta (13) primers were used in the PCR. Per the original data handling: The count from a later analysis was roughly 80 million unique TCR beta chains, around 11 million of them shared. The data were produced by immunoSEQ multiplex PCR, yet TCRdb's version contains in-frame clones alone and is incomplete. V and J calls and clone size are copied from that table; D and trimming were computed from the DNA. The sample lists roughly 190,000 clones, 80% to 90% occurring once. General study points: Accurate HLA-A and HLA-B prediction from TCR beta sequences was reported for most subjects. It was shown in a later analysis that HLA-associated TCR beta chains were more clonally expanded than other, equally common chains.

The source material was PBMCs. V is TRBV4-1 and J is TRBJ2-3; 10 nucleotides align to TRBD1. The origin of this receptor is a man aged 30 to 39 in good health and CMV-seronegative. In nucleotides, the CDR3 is TGCGCCAGCAGCCAAGTCAGCTCTGGGACAGGGGACACAGATACGCAGTATTTT. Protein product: CASSQVSSGTGDTDTQYF.